Below, one T cell receptor beta chain is given with its context. The germline V gene has CDR1 SGHDT and CDR2 YYEEEE. The CDR3 has 11 residues. V was trimmed by 0 bases and J by 5 bases, leaving 3 bases between them. The repertoire was sequenced with immunoSEQ multiplex PCR; TCRdb's copy has only in-frame clones and lacks some. The repertoire holds tens of thousands of clones, around nine tenths seen once, with 0.95% to 1.4% in the top ten. The data stem from a study of OX40 agonist ivuxolimab in advanced cancers. This specimen consisted of CD4+ or CD8+ T cells sorted from blood, obtained in a trial of the OX40 agonist ivuxolimab. The J gene is TRBJ2-7, the V gene TRBV5-6; D is unresolved. The sequence was collected from an adult with an advanced solid tumor such as melanoma, head and neck, liver or kidney cancer. The CDR3 sequence is CASSLDHEQYF. Written as DNA, the CDR3 is TGTGCCAGCAGCTTGGACCACGAGCAGTACTTC.